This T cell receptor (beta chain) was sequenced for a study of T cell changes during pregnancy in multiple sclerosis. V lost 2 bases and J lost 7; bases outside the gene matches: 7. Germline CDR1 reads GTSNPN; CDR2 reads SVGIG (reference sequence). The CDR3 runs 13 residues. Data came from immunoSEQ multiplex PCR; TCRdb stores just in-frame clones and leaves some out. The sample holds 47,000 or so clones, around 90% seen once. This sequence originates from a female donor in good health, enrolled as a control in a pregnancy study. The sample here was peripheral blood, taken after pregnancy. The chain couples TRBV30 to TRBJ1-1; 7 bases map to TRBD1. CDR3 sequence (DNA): TGTGCCTGGAGTACGGGGACAGCGAGTGAAGCTTTCTTT. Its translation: CAWSTGTASEAFF.